Listed below are T cell receptor beta chains from one sample, sequenced in a study of CD8+ T cells in alopecia areata. The assay was immunoSEQ multiplex PCR, and TCRdb's table has in-frame clones only and misses some. The profile covers 150,000 or so clones, with over 45% appearing a single time and approximately 7% taken by the ten largest. Source material: CD4+ T cells sorted from blood. These receptor sequences come from a human donor with alopecia areata. CDR3s include the opening cysteine and the closing phenylalanine or tryptophan. The order of the fields is V gene, CDR3 protein.

TRBV27 CASSVRVWEKLFF
TRBV2 CASNEDYYNEQFF
TRBV28 CASLQADGSYEQYF
TRBV4-2 CASSQDRGDEQFF
TRBV29-1 CSAEGGPNTYEQYF
TRBV20-1 CSAVPHEQFF
TRBV27 CASSYIDRAKAEAFF
TRBV19 CASSIRAPTEAFF
TRBV5-1 CASSFRTSGTYEQYF
TRBV28 CASSLWGRNEQYF
TRBV29-1 CSVVGSSYEQYF
TRBV6-5 CASGTASSNQPQHF
TRBV29-1 CSVEDRDRPNTGELFF
TRBV5-6 CASRQRGSSYNEQFF
TRBV5-1 CASSLTGDVLTF
TRBV27 CASSLSIVRFYEQYF
TRBV27 CASSPQREGVDTQYF
TRBV5-1 CASSLVSYEQYF
TRBV5-4 CASSLDQGRQETQYF
TRBV28 CASSPGGSVGELFF
TRBV2 CASSFGSNQPQHF
TRBV2 CASSEVVGGFGTQYF
TRBV29-1 CSVDFREVRVEVNHQPQHF
TRBV11-2 CASSAYFASGSGDTQYF
TRBV4-2 CASSQVLQKNTEAFF
TRBV29-1 CSVRGLGEQFF
TRBV28 CASSFEGPSGSGEQYF
TRBV29-1 CSVRSGQKNYGYTF
TRBV5-1 CASSLGHKLAGRSYNEQFF
TRBV19 CASSTDRGYTF
TRBV6-5 CASSYSIHSGAYEQFF
TRBV5-4 CASKEAGKVRETQYF
TRBV6-6 CASSKGPSGANVLTF
TRBV5-1 CASSVTTVDGYTF
TRBV28 CASRDRGSNEQFF
TRBV27 CASSLGRDYGYTF
TRBV2 CASSEVGEQFF
TRBV6-6 CATIKRDASYNEQFF
TRBV28 CASSSPGTITYEQYF
TRBV7-8 CASSLGLADEQYF
TRBV5-4 CASSVGLAGATVGETQYF
TRBV27 CAIGTSGRPDTQYF
TRBV5-4 CASSSLGSGANVLTF